What follows describes a single T cell receptor beta chain. This table comes from immunoSEQ multiplex PCR, and its TCRdb copy is limited to in-frame clones, with some not included. The sample has under 200,000 clones; under 90% are singletons. The sample comes from a study of blood T cell repertoires in COVID-19. Recovered participants had two consecutive negative NP/OP PCR tests, healthcare professional clearance, or symptom resolution. The CDR3 runs 18 residues. J lost 1 base, V lost 2 bases, and 8 bases had no gene match. In germline, CDR1 is LGHNT, CDR2 FRNRAP. The clonotype comes from a woman aged 55-69 years who had recovered from COVID-19. The sequencing sample was made of PBMCs or T cells enriched from blood (not recorded which). V is TRBV12-5 and J is TRBJ1-4, with 9 bases that match TRBD1. DNA for the CDR3: TGTGCTAGTGGTTTGCTACGGACAGGGGAAGGAACTAATGAAAAACTGTTTTTT. Residues: CASGLLRTGEGTNEKLFF.